What follows are 9 T cell receptor beta chains derived from one specimen sequenced in a study of CD8+CD57+ T cells in acquired aplastic anemia (dated by TCRdb to the late 2010s). This sample was sequenced with an Illumina HiSeq 2000. Genomic DNA was used as template for profiling of TCR beta VDJ combinations and CDR3 sequences. TCRdb reanalyzed the raw reads on its own, using fastp at Q25 for trimming and MiXCR for clone calling, and kept in-frame beta chains. Each record represents a unique CDR3 protein, reported with the most common genes and DNA among its rows. For this sample there are 180,000 or so distinct CDR3 sequences; around 45% appear just once. The biggest ten clones account for around 3% of the sample. Sequenced input: sorted CD4+, CD8+, or CD8+CD57+ T cells (not recorded which) from PBMCs. These receptor sequences come from a human donor in good health.

The chain combines TRBV20-1 with TRBJ1-3; D is possibly TRBD1 (6 bases). From germline, CDR1 is DFQATT and CDR2 SNEGSKA (reference sequence). Trimming removed 3 bases from V and 4 bases from J, with 13 bases in between. The CDR3 contains 14 residues. As DNA, the CDR3 is TGCAGTGCTAGTTCGACAGGTCTAGGAAACACCATATATTTT. Protein sequence: CSASSTGLGNTIYF.

With respect to this clonotype: A read error may explain this, as a much larger clone is one base away. The CDR3 DNA reads TGTGCCAGCAGTTTACTACTAGCGGGAGTAAGCGAGCAGCTCTTC. Translating gives CASSLLLAGVSEQLF. The rearrangement links TRBV12-3 or TRBV12-4 to TRBJ2-1; 11 nucleotides agree with TRBD2. The CDR3 runs to 15 residues.

The chain links TRBV11-2 to TRBJ2-3; tentative D call: TRBD2 (5 bases). The CDR3 sequence is 12 residues long. V was clipped by 6 bases and J by 10 bases, with 14 bases between them. Germline CDR1 is SGHAT and CDR2 is FQNNGV. CDR3 in DNA: TGTGCCAGCAGGCGGGCCGGACCGGCGCAGTATTTT. Protein sequence: CASRRAGPAQYF.

This chain joins TRBV20-1 and TRBJ2-1, with D perhaps matching TRBD1 (6 bases). CDR1 and CDR2 (germline): DFQATT, SNEGSKA (reference sequence). The CDR3 covers 11 residues. The V gene lost 3 bases and the J gene lost 10 bases, with 10 bases spanning the gap. The CDR3: CSASGDREQFF. The DNA of the CDR3 is TGCAGTGCTAGTGGCGACAGGGAGCAGTTCTTC.

This chain connects TRBV30 to TRBJ1-2; TRBD1 might be the D (6 bases). CDR1 GTSNPN and CDR2 SVGIG come from the germline V gene (reference sequence). V gave up 2 bases and J gave up 4 bases, with 11 bases separating them. The CDR3 covers 13 residues. The CDR3 nucleotides are TGTGCCTGGAGTACCAGGGGCCCCTATGGCTACACCTTC. The encoded protein is CAWSTRGPYGYTF.

This clonotype was counted only a few times. V is TRBV10-3 and J is TRBJ2-5; TRBD2 matches 9 bases. Trimming took 4 bases from V and 9 from J; bases not matched to a gene: 12. The CDR3 is 15 amino acids. Germline loops: CDR1 ENHRY, CDR2 SYGVKD. Written as DNA, the CDR3 is TGTGCCATCAGTGCGGTGACTAGCGGAGGGGCGGCCCAGTACTTC. Its protein product is CAISAVTSGGAAQYF.

As to this clonotype: A much larger clone lies a single base off, so this may be a read error. The V gene is TRBV12-5, the J gene TRBJ2-1, with D unresolved. V was cut by 4 bases and J by 9 bases, with 7 bases left in between. Germline V gives CDR1 LGHNT, CDR2 FRNRAP. CDR3 size: 11 residues. CDR3 region: CASGSRSEQFF. The CDR3 region has the DNA TGTGCTAGTGGTTCGAGGAGTGAGCAGTTCTTC.

This clonotype was seen at least ten times. CDR3 amino acids: CASSKNRQGHNEQFF. The CDR3 DNA reads TGTGCCAGCAGCAAAAATAGACAGGGGCACAATGAGCAGTTCTTC. The genes are TRBV4-2 and TRBJ2-1; 8 bases line up with TRBD1. V was pared by 5 bases and J by 5 bases, with 8 bases of the junction left unmatched. The CDR3 runs 15 residues. The V gene's germline CDR1 is LGHNA and CDR2 YNFKEQ.

This clonotype was found many times. J is TRBJ2-4 and V is TRBV19; D is unclear. This CDR3 region has 12 residues. The V gene lost 3 bases and the J gene lost 7 bases, with 7 bases spanning the gap. Germline CDR1 reads LNHDA; CDR2 reads SQIVND (reference sequence). CDR3 sequence (DNA): TGTGCCAGTAGTATGGTTGGGAACATTCAGTACTTC. It codes for CASSMVGNIQYF.